The present T cell receptor (beta chain) was sequenced within a study of blood T cells in healthy people across ages. Regarding the study as a whole: Long-lived and aged donors differed, with more naive CD4+ cells and higher diversity in the long-lived.

Germline CDR1 is SGHTA and CDR2 is FQGNSA. Trimming took 5 bases from V and 3 from J; bases not matched to a gene: 7. The CDR3 loop spans 16 amino acids. Total RNA amounts of at least 6 micrograms were extracted per sample. With respect to this clonotype: What it binds is unknown.

The use of a sample-barcoded 5' primer and a J-beta primer mix characterized a second PCR of roughly 6 to 12 cycles. Each cDNA was tagged by a template-switch adaptor containing 12 random nucleotides. MiXCR, run by TCRdb on the 5' RACE reads, gives a single entry per CDR3 protein. The sample yields about 830,000 distinct CDR3 sequences, roughly 64% seen once. This receptor was taken from a man aged 25-40 years in good health. This chain connects TRBV7-2 to TRBJ2-3; 11 bases align to TRBD2. The specimen was blood. The CDR3 nucleotides read TGTGCCAGCAGCATCAGTAGCGGGGGGGGAACAGATACGCAGTATTTT. It codes for CASSISSGGGTDTQYF. The complete variable domain, with remaining parts taken from reference TRBV7-2 and TRBJ2-3, reads GAGVSQSPSNKVTEKGKDVELRCDPISGHTALYWYRQSLGQGLEFLIYFQGNSAPDKSGLPSDRFSAERTGGSVSTLTIQRTQQEDSAVYLCASSISSGGGTDTQYFGPGTRLTVL.